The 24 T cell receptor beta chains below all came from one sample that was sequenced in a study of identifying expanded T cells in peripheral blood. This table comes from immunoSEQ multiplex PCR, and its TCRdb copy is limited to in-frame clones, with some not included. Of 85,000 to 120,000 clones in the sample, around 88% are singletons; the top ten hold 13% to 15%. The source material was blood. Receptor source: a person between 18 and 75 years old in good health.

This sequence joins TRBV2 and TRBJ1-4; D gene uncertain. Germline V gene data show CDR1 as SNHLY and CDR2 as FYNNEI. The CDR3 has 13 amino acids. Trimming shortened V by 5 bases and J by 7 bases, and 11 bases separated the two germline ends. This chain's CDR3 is CASSSGYGEKLFF. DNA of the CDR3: TGTGCCAGCAGTAGTGGGTACGGTGAAAAACTGTTTTTT.

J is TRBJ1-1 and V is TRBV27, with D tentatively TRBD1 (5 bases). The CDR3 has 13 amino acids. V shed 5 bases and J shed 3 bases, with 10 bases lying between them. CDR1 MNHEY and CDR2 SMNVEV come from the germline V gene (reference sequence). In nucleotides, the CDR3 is TGTGCCAGCAGTATCGGGGCCTACACTGAAGCTTTCTTT. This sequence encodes CASSIGAYTEAFF.

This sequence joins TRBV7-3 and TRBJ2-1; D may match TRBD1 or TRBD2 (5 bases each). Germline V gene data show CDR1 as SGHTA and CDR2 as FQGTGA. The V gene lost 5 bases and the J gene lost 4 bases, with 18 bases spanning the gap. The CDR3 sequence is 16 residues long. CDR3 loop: CASSPQAGSGYNEQFF. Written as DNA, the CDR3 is TGTGCCAGCAGCCCCCAAGCAGGGAGTGGTTACAATGAGCAGTTCTTC.

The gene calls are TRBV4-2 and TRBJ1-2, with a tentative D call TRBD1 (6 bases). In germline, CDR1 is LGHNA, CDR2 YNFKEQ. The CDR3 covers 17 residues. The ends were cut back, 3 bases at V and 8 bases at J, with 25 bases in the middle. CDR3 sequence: CASSHGQLQGDSRGYTF. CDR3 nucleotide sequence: TGTGCCAGCAGCCACGGCCAGCTACAGGGTGACTCTCGGGGCTACACCTTC.

The CDR3 region is CSVDGGTNQPQHF. Here the CDR3 DNA reads TGCAGCGTTGACGGGGGGACAAATCAGCCCCAGCATTTT. The chain joins TRBV29-1 to TRBJ1-5, with a weak D call TRBD1 (6 bases). Between the trimmed V and J ends, which lost 3 bases and 4 bases, there was a span of 10 bases. This CDR3 has 13 amino acids. CDR1 is SQVTM, CDR2 ANQGSEA, per germline.

CDR3 residues: CASRNPSGRIGTDTQYF. As DNA, the CDR3 is TGTGCCAGCAGAAACCCTAGCGGGAGAATCGGCACAGATACGCAGTATTTT. The V and J genes are TRBV27 and TRBJ2-3, with 10 nucleotides matching TRBD2. Losses at the gene ends were 6 bases for V and 1 base for J; bases not matched to a gene: 10. The CDR3 is 17 residues long. The germline gives CDR1 MNHEY, CDR2 SMNVEV (reference sequence).

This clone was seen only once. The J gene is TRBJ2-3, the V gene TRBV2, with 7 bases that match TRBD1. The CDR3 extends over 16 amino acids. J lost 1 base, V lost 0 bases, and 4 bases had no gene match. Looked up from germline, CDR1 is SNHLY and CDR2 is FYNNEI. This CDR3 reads CASSEALGQGTDTQYF. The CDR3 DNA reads TGTGCCAGCAGTGAAGCGCTAGGACAGGGCACAGATACGCAGTATTTT.

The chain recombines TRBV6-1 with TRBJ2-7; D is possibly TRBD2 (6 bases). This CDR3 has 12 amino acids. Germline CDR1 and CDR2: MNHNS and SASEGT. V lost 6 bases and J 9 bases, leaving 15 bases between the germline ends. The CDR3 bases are TGTGCCAGCAGGGACGGGAGAGAGGCGCAGTACTTC. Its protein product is CASRDGREAQYF.

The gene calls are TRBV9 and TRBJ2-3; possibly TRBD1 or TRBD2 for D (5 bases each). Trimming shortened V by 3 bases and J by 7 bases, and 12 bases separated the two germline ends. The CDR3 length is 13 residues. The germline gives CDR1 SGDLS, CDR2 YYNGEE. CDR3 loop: CASSADGGYTQYF. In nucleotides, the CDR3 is TGTGCCAGCAGCGCGGATGGGGGATATACGCAGTATTTT.

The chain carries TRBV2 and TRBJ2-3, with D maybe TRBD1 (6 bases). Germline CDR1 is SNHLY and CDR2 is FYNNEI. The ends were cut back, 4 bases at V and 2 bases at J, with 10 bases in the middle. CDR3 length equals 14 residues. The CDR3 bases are TGTGCCAGCAGTGGATGGACAGCCACAGATACGCAGTATTTT. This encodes CASSGWTATDTQYF.

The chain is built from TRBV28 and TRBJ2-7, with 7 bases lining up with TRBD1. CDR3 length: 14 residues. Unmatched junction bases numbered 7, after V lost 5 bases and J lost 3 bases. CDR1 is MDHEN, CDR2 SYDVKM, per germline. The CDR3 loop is CASSPGTVYYEQYF. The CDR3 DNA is TGTGCCAGCAGTCCCGGGACAGTCTACTACGAGCAGTACTTC.

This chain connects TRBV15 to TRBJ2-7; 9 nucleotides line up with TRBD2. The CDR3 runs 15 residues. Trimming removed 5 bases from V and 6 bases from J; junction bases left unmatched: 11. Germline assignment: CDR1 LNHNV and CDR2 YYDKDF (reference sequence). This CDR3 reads CATSAVAGVKIEQYF. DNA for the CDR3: TGTGCCACCAGCGCCGTAGCGGGAGTAAAAATCGAGCAGTACTTC.

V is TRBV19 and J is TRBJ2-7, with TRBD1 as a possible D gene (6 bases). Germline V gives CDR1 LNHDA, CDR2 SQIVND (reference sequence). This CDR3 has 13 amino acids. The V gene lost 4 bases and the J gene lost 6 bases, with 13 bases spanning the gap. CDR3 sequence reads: CASSNAQGFEQYF. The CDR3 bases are TGTGCCAGTAGTAACGCCCAGGGGTTCGAGCAGTACTTC.

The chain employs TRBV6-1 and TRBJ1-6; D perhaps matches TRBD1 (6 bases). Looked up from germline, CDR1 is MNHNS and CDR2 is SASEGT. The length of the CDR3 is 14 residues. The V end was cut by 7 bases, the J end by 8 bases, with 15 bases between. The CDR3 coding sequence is TGTGCCAGCACCCACAGACAGGTAGATTCACCCCTCCACTTT. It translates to CASTHRQVDSPLHF.

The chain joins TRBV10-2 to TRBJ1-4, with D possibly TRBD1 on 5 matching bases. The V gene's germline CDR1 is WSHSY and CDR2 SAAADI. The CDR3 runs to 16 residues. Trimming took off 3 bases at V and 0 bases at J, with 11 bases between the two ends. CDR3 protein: CASSDWGVATNEKLFF. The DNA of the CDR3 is TGCGCCAGCAGTGACTGGGGCGTTGCAACTAATGAAAAACTGTTTTTT.

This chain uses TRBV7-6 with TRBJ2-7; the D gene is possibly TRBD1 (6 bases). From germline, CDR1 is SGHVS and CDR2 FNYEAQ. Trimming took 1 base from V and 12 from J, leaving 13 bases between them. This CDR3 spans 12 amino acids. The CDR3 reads CASSLDRAWGYF. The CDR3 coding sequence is TGTGCCAGCAGCTTAGACAGGGCTTGGGGGTACTTC.

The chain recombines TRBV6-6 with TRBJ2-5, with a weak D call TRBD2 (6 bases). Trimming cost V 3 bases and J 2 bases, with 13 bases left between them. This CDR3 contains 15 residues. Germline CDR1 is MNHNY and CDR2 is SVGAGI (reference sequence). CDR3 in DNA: TGTGCCAGCAGTTATGGAGGGGCAGGTCAAGAGACCCAGTACTTC. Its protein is CASSYGGAGQETQYF.

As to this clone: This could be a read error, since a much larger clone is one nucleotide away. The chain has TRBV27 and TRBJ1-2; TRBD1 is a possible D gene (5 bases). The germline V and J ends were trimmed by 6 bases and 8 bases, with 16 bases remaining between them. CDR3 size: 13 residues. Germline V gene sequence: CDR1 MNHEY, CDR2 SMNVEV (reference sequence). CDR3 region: CASSFGHHEGYTF. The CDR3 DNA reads TGTGCCAGCAGCTTTGGACACCATGAAGGCTACACCTTC.

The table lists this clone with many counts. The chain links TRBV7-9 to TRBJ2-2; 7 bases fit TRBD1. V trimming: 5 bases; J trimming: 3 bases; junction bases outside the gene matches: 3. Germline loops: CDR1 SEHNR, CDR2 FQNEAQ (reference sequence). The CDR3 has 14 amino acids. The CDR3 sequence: CASSLDRDTGELFF. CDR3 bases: TGTGCCAGCAGCCTCGACAGGGACACCGGGGAGCTGTTTTTT.

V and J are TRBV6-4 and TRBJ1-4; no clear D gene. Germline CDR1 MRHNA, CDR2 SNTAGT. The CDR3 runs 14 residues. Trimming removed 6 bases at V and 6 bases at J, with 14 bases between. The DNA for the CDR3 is TGTGCCAGCAGCTCGACGCAGTGGCATGAAAAACTGTTTTTT. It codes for CASSSTQWHEKLFF.

This chain's CDR3 is CASTSTGEGNSPLHF. The CDR3 nucleotides read TGTGCCAGCACGTCCACTGGGGAGGGGAATTCACCCCTCCACTTT. The chain combines TRBV2 with TRBJ1-6; D perhaps matches TRBD1 (5 bases). Germline V gene lookup returns CDR1 SNHLY and CDR2 FYNNEI. The V end lost 7 bases, the J end lost 7 bases, and 17 bases lay between the germline ends. The length of the CDR3 is 15 residues.

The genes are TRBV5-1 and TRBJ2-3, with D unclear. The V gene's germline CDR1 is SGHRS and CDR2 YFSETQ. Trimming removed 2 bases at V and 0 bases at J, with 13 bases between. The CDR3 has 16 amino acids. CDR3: CASSLLRGVSTDTQYF. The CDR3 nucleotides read TGCGCCAGCAGCTTACTCCGTGGGGTTAGCACAGATACGCAGTATTTT.

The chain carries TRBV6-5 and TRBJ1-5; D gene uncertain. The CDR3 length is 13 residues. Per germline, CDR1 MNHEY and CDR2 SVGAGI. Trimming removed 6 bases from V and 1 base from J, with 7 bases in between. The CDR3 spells CASSPQSNQPQHF. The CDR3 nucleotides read TGTGCCAGCAGCCCGCAGAGCAATCAGCCCCAGCATTTT.

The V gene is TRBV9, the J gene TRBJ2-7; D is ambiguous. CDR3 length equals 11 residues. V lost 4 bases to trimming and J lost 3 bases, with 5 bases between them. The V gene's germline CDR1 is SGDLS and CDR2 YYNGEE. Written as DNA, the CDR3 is TGTGCCAGCAGCTACCACTACGAGCAGTACTTC. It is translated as CASSYHYEQYF.